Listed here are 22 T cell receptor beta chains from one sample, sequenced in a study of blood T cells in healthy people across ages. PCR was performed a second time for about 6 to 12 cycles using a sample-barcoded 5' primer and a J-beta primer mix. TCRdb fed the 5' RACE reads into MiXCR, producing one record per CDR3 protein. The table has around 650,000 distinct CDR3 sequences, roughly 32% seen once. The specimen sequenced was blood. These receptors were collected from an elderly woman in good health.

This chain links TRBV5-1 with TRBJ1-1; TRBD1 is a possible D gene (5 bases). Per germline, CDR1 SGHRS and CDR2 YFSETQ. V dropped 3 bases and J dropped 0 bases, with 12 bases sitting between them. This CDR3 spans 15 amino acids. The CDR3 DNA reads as TGCGCCAGCAGCTCGCGAAGACAGATGAACACTGAAGCTTTCTTT. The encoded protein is CASSSRRQMNTEAFF. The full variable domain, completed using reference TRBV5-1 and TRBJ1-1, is KAGVTQTPRYLIKTRGQQVTLSCSPISGHRSVSWYQQTPGQGLQFLFEYFSETQRNKGNFPGRFSGRQFSNSRSEMNVSTLELGDSALYLCASSSRRQMNTEAFFGQGTRLTVV.

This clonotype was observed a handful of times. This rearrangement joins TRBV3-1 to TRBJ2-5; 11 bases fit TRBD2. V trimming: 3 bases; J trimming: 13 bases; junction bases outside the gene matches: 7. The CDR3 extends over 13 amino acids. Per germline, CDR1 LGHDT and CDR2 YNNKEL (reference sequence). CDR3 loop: CASSQQLAGVWYF. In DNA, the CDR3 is TGTGCCAGCAGCCAGCAACTAGCGGGGGTATGGTACTTC.

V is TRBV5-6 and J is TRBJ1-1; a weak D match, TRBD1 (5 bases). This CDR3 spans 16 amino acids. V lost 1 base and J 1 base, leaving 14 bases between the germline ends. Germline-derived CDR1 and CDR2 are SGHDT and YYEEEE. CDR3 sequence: CASSLPRGLGNTEAFF. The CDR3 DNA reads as TGTGCCAGCAGCTTGCCGCGGGGACTGGGGAACACTGAAGCTTTCTTT. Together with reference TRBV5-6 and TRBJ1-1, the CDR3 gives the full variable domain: DAGVTQSPTHLIKTRGQQVTLRCSPKSGHDTVSWYQQALGQGPQFIFQYYEEEERQRGNFPDRFSGHQFPNYSSELNVNALLLGDSALYLCASSLPRGLGNTEAFFGQGTRLTVV.

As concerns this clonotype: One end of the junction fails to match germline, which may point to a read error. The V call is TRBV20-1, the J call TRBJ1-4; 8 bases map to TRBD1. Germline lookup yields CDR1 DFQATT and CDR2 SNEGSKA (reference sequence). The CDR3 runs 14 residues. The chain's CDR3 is CSAMTGDLNEKRFF. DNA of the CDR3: TGCAGTGCTATGACAGGGGACCTTAATGAAAAACGGTTTTTT.

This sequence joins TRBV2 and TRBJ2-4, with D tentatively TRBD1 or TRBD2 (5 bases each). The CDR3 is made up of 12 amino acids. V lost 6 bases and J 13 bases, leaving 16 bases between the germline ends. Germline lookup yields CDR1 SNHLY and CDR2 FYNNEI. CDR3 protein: CASRLDTWEQYF. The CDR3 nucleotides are TGTGCCAGCAGATTGGACACTTGGGAGCAGTACTTC.

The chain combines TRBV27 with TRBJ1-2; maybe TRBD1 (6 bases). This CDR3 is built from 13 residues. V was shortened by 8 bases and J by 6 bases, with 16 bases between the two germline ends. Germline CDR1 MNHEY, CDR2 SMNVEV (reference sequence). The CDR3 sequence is CASALSGAHGYTF. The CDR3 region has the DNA TGTGCCAGCGCCCTTTCAGGGGCTCATGGCTACACCTTC.

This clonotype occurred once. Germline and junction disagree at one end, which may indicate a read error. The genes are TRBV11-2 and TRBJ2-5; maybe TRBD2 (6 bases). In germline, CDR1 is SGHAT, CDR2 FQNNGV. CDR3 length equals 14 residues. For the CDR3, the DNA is TGTGCCGGCAGCGCGGGACTTCCCGGCCAGGCCCAGTACTTC. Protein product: CAGSAGLPGQAQYF.

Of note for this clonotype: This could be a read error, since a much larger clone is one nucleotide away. The CDR3 DNA reads as TGTGCCAGCAGCGACCAGCCGAAGAATTCACCCCCCCACTTT. Translating gives CASSDQPKNSPPHF. The chain combines TRBV4-2 with TRBJ1-6; the D is unclear. Germline assignment: CDR1 LGHNA and CDR2 YNFKEQ. There are 14 residues in the CDR3.

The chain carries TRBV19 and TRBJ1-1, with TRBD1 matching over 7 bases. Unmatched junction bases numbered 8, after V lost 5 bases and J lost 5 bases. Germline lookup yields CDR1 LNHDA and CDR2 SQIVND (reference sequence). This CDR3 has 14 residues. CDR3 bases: TGTGCCAGTAGTGCAGAGGACAGGTGGACTGAAGCTTTCTTT. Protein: CASSAEDRWTEAFF.

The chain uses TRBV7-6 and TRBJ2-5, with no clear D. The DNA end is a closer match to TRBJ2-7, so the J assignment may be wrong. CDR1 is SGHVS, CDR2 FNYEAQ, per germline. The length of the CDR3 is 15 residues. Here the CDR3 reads CASSLADGGLYEQYF. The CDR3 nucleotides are TGTGCCAGCAGCTTAGCCGACGGTGGCCTATACGAGCAGTACTTC.

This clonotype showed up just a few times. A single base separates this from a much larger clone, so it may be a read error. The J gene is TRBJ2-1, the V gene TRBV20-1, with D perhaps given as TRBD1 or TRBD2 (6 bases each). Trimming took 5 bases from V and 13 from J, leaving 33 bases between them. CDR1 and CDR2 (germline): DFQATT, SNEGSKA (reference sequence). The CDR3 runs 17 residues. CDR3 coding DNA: TGCAGTGCTCTCATCGGGGGCGGGACTCCCTCCCAAGAGACCCAGTTCTTC. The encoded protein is CSALIGGGTPSQETQFF.

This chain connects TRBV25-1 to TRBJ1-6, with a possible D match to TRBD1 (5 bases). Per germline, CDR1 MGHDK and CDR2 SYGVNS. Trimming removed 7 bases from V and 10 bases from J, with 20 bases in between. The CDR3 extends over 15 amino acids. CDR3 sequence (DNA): TGTGCCAGCACCCCTCCTACAGGTCAAGGGTCACCCCTCCACTTT. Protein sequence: CASTPPTGQGSPLHF.

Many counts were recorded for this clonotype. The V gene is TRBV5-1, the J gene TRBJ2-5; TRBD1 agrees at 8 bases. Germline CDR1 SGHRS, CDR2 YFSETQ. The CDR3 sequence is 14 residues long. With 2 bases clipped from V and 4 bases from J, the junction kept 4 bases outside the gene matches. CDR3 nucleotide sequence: TGCGCCAGCAGCTTCGGACAGGGCCCAGAGACCCAGTACTTC. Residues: CASSFGQGPETQYF.

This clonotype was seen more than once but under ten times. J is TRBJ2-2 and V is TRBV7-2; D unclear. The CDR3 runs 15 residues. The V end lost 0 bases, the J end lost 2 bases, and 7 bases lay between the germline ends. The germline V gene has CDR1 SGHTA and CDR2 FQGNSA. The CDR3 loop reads CASSLASSNTGELFF. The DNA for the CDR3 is TGTGCCAGCAGCTTAGCCTCGTCCAACACCGGGGAGCTGTTTTTT.

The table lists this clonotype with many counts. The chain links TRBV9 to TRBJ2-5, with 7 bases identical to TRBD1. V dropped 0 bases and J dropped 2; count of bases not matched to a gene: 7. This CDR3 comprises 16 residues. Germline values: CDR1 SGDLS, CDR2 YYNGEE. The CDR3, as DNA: TGTGCCAGCAGCGTAGGTATGGCAGGGGGACAAGAGACCCAGTACTTC. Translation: CASSVGMAGGQETQYF.

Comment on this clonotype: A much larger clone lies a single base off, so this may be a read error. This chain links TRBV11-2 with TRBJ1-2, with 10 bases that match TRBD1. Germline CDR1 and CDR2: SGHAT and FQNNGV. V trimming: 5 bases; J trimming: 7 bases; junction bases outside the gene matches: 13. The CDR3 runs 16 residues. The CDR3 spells CASSRGLVDRGSGYTF. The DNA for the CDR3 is TGTGCCAGCAGCCGGGGGTTGGTGGACAGGGGGTCTGGCTACACCTTC. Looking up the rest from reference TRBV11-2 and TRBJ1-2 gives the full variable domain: EAGVAQSPRYKIIEKRQSVAFWCNPISGHATLYWYQQILGQGPKLLIQFQNNGVVDDSQLPKDRFSAERLKGVDSTLKIQPAKLEDSAVYLCASSRGLVDRGSGYTFGSGTRLTVV.

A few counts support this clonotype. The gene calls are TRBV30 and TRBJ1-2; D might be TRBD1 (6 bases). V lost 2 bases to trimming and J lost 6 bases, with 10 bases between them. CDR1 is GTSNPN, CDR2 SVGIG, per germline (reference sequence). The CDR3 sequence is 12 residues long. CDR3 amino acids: CAWSRGGNGYTF. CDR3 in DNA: TGTGCCTGGAGTAGGGGGGGAAATGGCTACACCTTC.

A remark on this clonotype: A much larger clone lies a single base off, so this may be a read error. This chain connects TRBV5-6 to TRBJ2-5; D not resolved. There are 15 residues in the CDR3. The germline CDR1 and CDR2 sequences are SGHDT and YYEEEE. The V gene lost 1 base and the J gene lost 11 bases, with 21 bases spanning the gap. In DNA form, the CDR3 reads TGTGCCAGCAGCTTGTCGTCGGGCCGTTATAATGAGCAGTACTTC. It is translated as CASSLSSGRYNEQYF.

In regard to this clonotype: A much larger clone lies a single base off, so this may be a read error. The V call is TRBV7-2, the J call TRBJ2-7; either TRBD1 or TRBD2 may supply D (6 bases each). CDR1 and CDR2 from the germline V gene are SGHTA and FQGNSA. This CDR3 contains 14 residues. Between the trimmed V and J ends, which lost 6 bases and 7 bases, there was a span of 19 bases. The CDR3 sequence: CASSPGAQNHEQYF. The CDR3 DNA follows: TGTGCCAGCAGTCCGGGGGCACAGAATCATGAGCAGTACTTC.

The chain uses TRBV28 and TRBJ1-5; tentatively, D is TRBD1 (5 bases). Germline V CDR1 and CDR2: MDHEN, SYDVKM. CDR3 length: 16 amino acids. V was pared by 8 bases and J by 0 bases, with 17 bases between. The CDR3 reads CASPPRQTDSNQPQHF. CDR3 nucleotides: TGTGCCAGCCCCCCGCGACAGACGGATAGCAATCAGCCCCAGCATTTT.

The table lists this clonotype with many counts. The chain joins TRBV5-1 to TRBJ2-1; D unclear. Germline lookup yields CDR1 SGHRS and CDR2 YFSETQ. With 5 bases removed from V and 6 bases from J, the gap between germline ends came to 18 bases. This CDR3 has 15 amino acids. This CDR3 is CASRRNRQESNEQFF. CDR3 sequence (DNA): TGCGCCAGCAGGCGGAATAGACAAGAAAGCAATGAGCAGTTCTTC.

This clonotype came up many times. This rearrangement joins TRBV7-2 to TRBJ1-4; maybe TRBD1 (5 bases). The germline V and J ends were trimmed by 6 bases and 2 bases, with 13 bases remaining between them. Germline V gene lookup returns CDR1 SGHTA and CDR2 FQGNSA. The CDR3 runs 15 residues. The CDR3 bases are TGTGCCAGCAGACCCTCGGGGGTCACTAATGAAAAACTGTTTTTT. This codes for CASRPSGVTNEKLFF.